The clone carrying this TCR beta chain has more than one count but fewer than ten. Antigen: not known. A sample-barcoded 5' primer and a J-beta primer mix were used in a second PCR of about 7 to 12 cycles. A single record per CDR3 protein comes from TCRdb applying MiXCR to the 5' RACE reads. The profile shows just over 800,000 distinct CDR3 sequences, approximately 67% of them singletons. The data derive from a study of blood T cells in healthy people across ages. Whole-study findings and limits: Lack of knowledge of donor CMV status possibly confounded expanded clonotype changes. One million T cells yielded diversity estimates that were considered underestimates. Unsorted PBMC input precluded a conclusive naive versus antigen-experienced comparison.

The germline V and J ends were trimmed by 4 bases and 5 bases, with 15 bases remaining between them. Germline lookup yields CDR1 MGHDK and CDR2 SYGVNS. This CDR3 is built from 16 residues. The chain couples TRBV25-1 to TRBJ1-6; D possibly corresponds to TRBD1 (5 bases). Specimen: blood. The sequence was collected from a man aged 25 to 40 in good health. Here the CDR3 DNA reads TGTGCCAGCAGTGGGACCCAGGGATCGCATAATTCACCCCTCCACTTT. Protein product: CASSGTQGSHNSPLHF.